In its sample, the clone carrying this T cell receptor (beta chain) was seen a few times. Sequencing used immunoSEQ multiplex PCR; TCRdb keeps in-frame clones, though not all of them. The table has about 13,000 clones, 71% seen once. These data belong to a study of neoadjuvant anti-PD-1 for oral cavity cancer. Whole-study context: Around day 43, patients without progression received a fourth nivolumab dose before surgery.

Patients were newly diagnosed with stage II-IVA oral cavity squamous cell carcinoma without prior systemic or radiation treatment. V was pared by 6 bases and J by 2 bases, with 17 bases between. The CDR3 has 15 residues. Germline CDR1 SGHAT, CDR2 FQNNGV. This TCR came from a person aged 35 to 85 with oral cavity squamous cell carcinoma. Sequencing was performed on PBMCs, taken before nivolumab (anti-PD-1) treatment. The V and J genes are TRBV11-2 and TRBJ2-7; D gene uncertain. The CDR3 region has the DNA TGTGCCAGCAGGTCCCTTGGCCAGCTAACCTACGAGCAGTACTTC. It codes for CASRSLGQLTYEQYF.